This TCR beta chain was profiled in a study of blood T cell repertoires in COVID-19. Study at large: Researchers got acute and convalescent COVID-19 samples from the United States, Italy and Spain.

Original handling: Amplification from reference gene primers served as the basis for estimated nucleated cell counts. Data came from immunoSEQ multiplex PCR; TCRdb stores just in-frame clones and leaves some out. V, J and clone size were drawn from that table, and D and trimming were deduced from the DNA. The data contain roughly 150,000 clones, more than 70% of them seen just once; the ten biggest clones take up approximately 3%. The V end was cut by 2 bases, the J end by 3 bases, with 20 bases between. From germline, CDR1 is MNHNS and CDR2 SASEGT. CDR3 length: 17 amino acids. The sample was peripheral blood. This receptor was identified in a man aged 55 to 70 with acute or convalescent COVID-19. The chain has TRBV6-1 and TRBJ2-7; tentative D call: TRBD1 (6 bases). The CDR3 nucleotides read TGTGCCAGCAGTGAAATTTCACAGGGCTCAGGGGTCTACGAGCAGTACTTC. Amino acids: CASSEISQGSGVYEQYF.